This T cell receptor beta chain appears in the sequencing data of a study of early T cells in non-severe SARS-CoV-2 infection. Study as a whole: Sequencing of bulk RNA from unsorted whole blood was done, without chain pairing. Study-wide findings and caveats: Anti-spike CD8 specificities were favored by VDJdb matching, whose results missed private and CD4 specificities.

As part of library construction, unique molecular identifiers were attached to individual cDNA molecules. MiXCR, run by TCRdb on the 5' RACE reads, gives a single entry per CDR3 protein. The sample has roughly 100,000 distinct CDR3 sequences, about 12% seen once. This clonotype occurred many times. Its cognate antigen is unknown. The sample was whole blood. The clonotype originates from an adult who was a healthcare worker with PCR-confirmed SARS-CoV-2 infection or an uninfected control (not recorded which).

The CDR3 sequence: CASGHAINEQFF. The CDR3 DNA sequence: TGTGCCAGCGGTCACGCCATTAATGAGCAGTTCTTC. The J gene is TRBJ2-1, the V gene TRBV7-9; no firm D call. Germline-derived CDR1 and CDR2 are SEHNR and FQNEAQ (reference sequence). V lost 8 bases, J lost 7 bases, and 12 bases lay in between. This CDR3 is built from 12 residues.